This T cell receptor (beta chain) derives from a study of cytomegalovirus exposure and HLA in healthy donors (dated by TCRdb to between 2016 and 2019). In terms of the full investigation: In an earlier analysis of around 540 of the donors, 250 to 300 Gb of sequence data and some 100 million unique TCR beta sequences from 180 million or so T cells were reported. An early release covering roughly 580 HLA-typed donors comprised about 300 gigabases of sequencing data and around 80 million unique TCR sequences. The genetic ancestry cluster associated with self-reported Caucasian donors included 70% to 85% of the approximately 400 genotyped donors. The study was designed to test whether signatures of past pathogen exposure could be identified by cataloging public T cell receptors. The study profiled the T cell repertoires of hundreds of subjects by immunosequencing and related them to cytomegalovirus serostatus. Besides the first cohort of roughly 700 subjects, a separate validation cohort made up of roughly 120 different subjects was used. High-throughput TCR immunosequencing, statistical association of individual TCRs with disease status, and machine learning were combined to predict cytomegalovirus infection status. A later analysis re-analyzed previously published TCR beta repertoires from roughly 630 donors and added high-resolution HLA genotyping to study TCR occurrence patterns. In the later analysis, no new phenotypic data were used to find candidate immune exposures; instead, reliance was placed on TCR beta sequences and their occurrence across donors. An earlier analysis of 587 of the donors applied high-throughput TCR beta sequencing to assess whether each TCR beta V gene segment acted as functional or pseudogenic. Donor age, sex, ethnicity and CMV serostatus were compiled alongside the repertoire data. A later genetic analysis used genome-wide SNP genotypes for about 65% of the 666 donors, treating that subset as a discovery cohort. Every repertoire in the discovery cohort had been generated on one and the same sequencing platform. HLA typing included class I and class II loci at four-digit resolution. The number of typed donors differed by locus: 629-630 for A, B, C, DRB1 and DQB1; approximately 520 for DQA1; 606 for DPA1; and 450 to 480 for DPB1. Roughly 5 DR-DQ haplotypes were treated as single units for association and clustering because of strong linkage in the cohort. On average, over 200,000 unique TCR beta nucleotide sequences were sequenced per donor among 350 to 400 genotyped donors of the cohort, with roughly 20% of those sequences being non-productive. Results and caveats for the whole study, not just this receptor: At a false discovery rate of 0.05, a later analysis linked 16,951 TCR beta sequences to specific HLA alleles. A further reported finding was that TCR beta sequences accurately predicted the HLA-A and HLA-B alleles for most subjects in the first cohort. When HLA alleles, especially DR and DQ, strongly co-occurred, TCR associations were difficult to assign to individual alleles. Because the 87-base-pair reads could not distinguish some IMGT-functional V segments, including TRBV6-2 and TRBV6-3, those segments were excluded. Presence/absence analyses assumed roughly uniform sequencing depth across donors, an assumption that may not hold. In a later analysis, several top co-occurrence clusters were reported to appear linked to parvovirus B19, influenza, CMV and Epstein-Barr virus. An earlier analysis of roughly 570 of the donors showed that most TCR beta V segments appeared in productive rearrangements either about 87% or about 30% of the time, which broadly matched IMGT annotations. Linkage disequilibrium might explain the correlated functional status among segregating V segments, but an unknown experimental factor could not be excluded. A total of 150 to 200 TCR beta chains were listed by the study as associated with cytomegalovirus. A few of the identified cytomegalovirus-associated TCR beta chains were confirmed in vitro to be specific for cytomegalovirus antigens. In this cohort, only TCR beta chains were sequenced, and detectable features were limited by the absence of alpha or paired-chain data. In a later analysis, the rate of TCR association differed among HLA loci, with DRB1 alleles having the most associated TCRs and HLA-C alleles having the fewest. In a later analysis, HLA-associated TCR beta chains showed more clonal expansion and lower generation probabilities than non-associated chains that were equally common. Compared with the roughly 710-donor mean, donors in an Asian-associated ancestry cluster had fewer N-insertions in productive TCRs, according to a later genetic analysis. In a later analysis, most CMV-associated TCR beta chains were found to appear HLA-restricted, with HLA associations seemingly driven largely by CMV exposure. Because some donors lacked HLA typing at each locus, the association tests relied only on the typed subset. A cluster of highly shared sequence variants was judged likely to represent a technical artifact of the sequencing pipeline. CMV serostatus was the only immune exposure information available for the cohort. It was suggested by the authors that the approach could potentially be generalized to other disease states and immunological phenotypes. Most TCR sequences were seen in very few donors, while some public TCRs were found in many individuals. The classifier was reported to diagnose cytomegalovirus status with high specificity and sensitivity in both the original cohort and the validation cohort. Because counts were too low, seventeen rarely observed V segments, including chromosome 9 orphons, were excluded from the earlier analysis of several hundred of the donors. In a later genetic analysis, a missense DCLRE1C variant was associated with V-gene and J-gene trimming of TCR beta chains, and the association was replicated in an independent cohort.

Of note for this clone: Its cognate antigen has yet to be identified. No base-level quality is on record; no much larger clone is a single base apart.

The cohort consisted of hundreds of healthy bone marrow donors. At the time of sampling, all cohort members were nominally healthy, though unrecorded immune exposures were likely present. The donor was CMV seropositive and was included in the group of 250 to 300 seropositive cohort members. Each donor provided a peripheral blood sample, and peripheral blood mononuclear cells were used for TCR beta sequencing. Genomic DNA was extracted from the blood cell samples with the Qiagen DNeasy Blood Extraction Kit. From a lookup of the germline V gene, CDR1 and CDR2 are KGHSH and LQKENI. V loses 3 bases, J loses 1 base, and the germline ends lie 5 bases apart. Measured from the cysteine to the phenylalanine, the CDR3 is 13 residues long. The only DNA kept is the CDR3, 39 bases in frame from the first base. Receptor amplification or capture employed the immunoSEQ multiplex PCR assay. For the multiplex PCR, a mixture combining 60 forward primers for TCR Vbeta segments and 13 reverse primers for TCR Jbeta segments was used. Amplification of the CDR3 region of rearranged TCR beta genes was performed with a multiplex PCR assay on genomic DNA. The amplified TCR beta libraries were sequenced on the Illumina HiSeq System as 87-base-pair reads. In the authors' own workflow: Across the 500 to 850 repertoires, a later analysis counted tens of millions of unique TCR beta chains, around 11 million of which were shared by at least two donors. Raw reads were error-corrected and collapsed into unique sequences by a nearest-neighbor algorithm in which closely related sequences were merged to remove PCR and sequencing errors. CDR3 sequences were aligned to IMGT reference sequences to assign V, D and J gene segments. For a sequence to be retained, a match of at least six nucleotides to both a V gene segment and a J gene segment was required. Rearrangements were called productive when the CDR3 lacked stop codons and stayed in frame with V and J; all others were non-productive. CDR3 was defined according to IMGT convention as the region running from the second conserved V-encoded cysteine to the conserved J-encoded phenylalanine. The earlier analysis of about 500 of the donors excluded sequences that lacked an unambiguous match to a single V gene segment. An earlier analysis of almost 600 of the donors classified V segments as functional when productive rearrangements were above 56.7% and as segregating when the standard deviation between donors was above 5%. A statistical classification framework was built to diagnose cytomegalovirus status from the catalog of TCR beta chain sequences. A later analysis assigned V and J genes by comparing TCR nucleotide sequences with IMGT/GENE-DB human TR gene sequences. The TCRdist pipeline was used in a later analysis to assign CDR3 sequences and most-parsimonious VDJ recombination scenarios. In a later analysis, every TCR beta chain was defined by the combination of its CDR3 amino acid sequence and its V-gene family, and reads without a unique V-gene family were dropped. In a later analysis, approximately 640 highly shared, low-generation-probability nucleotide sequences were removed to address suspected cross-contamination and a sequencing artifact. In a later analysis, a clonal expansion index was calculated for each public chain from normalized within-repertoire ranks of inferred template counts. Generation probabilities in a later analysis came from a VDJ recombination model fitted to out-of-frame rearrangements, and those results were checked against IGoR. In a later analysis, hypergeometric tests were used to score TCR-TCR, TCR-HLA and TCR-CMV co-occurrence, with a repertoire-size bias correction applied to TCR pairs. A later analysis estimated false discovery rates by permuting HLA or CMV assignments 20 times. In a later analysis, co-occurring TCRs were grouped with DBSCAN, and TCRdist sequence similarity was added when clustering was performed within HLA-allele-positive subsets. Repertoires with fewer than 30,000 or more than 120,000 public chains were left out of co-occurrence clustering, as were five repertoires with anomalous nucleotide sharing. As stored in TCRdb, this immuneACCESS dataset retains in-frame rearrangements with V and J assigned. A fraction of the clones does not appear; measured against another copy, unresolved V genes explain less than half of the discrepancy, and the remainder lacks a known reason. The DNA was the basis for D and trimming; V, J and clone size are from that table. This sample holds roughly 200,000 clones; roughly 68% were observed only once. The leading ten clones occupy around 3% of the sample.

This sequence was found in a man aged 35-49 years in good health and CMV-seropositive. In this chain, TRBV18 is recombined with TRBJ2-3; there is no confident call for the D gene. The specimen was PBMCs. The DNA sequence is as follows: TGTGCCAGCTCACCTGCAGGCACAGATACGCAGTATTTT. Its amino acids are CASSPAGTDTQYF. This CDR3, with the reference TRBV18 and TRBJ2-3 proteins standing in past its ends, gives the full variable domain NAGVMQNPRHLVRRRGQEARLRCSPMKGHSHVYWYRQLPEEGLKFMVYLQKENIIDESGMPKERFSAEFPKEGPSILRIQQVVRGDSAAYFCASSPAGTDTQYFGPGTRLTVL.